This T cell receptor (beta chain) derives from a study of blood T cell repertoires in COVID-19. Study-level information: Material from acute and convalescent COVID-19 was sourced from the United States, Italy and Spain. The cDNA or gDNA used as material had been derived from T cells, B-cell-depleted T cells, or PBMCs.

Original handling: Estimated nucleated cell counts came from reference gene primer amplification. This table comes from immunoSEQ multiplex PCR, and its TCRdb copy is limited to in-frame clones, with some not included. The V and J calls and clone size are taken from that table; D and trimming were inferred from the DNA. The table lists 210,000 or so clones, about nine tenths of them singletons. The sequence was obtained from a woman aged 50 to 60 with acute or convalescent COVID-19. The sample consisted of peripheral blood.

CDR3 nucleotide sequence: TGTGCCAGTAGGGGGACAGGAGCCTACGAGCAGTACTTC. Protein sequence: CASRGTGAYEQYF. This chain uses TRBV7-2 with TRBJ2-7; TRBD1 aligns across 8 bases. J lost 2 bases, V lost 9 bases, and 6 bases had no gene match. Germline-derived CDR1 and CDR2 are SGHTA and FQGNSA. CDR3 length: 13 residues.